A single sample gave rise to the 9 T cell receptor beta chains below, sequenced in a study of preoperative IRX-2 immunotherapy in early breast cancer. The repertoire was sequenced with immunoSEQ multiplex PCR; TCRdb's copy has only in-frame clones and lacks some. The data hold fewer than 70,000 clones, with around 94% observed a single time. Documented treatment: preoperative locoregional IRX-2 cytokine immunotherapy. This material was acquired from a patient treated with IRX-2 immunotherapy. These receptors originate from a human donor with breast cancer.

V usage is TRBV7-3 and J usage is TRBJ2-1; D gene ambiguous. The length of the CDR3 is 14 residues. Trimming took off 5 bases at V and 8 bases at J, with 16 bases between the two ends. Looked up from germline, CDR1 is SGHTA and CDR2 is FQGTGA. Here the CDR3 reads CASSPLVSSYEQFF. The CDR3 DNA reads TGTGCCAGCAGCCCCCTAGTTAGCAGCTATGAGCAGTTCTTC.

This clone appeared once. The gene calls are TRBV6-5 and TRBJ1-5, with 8 bases aligning to TRBD1. Germline V CDR1 and CDR2: MNHEY, SVGAGI. The CDR3 contains 16 residues. The ends lost 0 bases at V and 9 bases at J; junction bases unmatched: 10. The CDR3 loop is CASSYSGRGRWGPQHF. In DNA, the CDR3 is TGTGCCAGCAGTTACTCAGGCAGGGGGCGCTGGGGGCCCCAGCATTTT.

The V gene is TRBV5-6, the J gene TRBJ1-4; no clear D. Germline CDR1 and CDR2: SGHDT and YYEEEE. The CDR3 is 14 residues long. Trimming removed 9 bases from V and 4 bases from J, with 16 bases in between. CDR3 amino acids: CATPPRMFNEKLFF. The CDR3 coding sequence is TGTGCCACCCCACCGAGGATGTTTAATGAAAAACTGTTTTTT.

This clone occurred once. This sequence joins TRBV2 and TRBJ1-5, with unresolved D. V was trimmed by 5 bases and J by 11 bases, leaving 13 bases between them. The CDR3 spans 12 residues. From germline, CDR1 is SNHLY and CDR2 FYNNEI. CDR3: CASSLESLAQHF. In DNA, the CDR3 is TGTGCCAGCAGTTTAGAAAGTTTGGCCCAGCATTTT.

This chain connects TRBV6-5 to TRBJ2-3; D is ambiguous. In germline, CDR1 is MNHEY, CDR2 SVGAGI. This CDR3 region has 11 residues. Trimming removed 2 bases from V and 7 bases from J, with 4 bases in between. CDR3 amino acids: CASSYRNTQYF. The CDR3 coding sequence is TGTGCCAGCAGTTACCGAAATACGCAGTATTTT.

The V and J genes are TRBV6-6 and TRBJ1-1, with a tentative D call TRBD1 (5 bases). The germline CDR1 and CDR2 sequences are MNHNY and SVGAGI (reference sequence). The length of the CDR3 is 16 residues. Deletions cut 7 bases from V and 0 bases from J, with 18 bases between. The CDR3 region has the DNA TGTGCCAGCAAGACACTGCCCGGGACGTTGAACACTGAAGCTTTCTTT. This encodes CASKTLPGTLNTEAFF.

The CDR3 spells CSVFRETDTQYF. CDR3 nucleotides: TGCAGCGTTTTCAGGGAGACGGATACGCAGTATTTT. V and J are TRBV29-1 and TRBJ2-3, with D tentatively TRBD1 or TRBD2 (5 bases each). V dropped 5 bases and J dropped 6 bases, with 12 bases sitting between them. This CDR3 is built from 12 residues. Germline assignment: CDR1 SQVTM and CDR2 ANQGSEA.

The genes are TRBV5-1 and TRBJ2-4, with 7 nucleotides matching TRBD1. J lost 8 bases, V lost 0 bases, and 11 bases had no gene match. The length of the CDR3 is 16 residues. CDR1 is SGHRS and CDR2 is YFSETQ in the germline V gene. Here the CDR3 DNA reads TGCGCCAGCAGCTTGGAGTGGGCAGGGGGTTATGACATTCAGTACTTC. It is translated as CASSLEWAGGYDIQYF.

The V and J genes are TRBV21-1 and TRBJ1-2; TRBD1 is the table's D call and was not checked against the DNA. TRBV21-1 is marked as a pseudogene. This CDR3 is 12 amino acids long. The CDR3 loop is CARQGIFYGYTF. The CDR3 coding sequence is TGTGCCAGACAGGGGATATTCTATGGCTACACCTTC.